These 19 T cell receptor beta chains were all obtained from the same sample, sequenced in a study of T-cell reconstitution after alpha-beta-depleted transplantation in children. The library targeted TCRbeta and was prepared with unique molecular identifiers. TCRdb passed the PCR reads through MiXCR, listing each CDR3 protein once. The profile shows approximately 240,000 distinct CDR3 sequences, about 9.6% of them singletons. Sequenced material: PBMCs from the stem cell graft donor, taken from the stem cell graft. The receptors were gathered from a human donor who donated a stem cell graft to a child with SCID.

There are many counts of this clonotype. CDR3 amino acids: CASSQELSSGANVLTF. The CDR3 DNA reads TGTGCCAGCAGCCAAGAATTGAGCTCTGGGGCCAACGTCCTGACTTTC. The chain combines TRBV4-2 with TRBJ2-6; no clear D. This CDR3 comprises 16 residues. Germline CDR1 LGHNA, CDR2 YNFKEQ. Trimming left V 0 bases short and J 0 bases short, with 6 bases between.

This clonotype has a count of ten or more. The chain combines TRBV5-1 with TRBJ2-4; 11 nucleotides agree with TRBD1. The V and J ends lost 5 bases and 8 bases, in that order; junction bases with no gene match: 12. There are 16 residues in the CDR3. CDR1 and CDR2 (germline): SGHRS, YFSETQ. DNA for the CDR3: TGCGCCAGCAGTCGACGAACCGGACAGGGGGCTGACATTCAGTACTTC. Amino acid sequence: CASSRRTGQGADIQYF.

This clonotype was observed many times. V gene TRBV7-8 combines with J gene TRBJ2-7; 13 bases line up with TRBD2. The germline gives CDR1 SGHVS, CDR2 FQNEAQ. Trimming cost V 4 bases and J 2 bases; bases outside gene matches: 5. The CDR3 covers 16 residues. CDR3 coding DNA: TGTGCCAGCAGCTCGAGGACTAGCGGGGGACCCTACGAGCAGTACTTC. Translated, it gives CASSSRTSGGPYEQYF.

This clonotype has a handful of counts. J is TRBJ2-1 and V is TRBV20-1; D uncertain. Trimming took 5 bases from V and 8 from J, leaving 7 bases between them. Germline CDR1 reads DFQATT; CDR2 reads SNEGSKA (reference sequence). The CDR3 loop spans 10 amino acids. In DNA, the CDR3 is TGCAGTGCTCAATCCCATGAGCAGTTCTTC. This translates into CSAQSHEQFF.

At least ten counts were recorded for this clonotype. V usage is TRBV12-3 or TRBV12-4 and J usage is TRBJ2-7, with D possibly matching TRBD1 (6 bases). CDR3 length: 13 amino acids. V was pared by 6 bases and J by 4 bases, with 13 bases between. The CDR3: CASRGTGTYEQYF. The CDR3 nucleotides read TGTGCCAGCAGAGGCACAGGGACGTACGAGCAGTACTTC.

This clonotype was recorded many times. At one of its ends the junction is not consistent with the germline gene, which may arise from a read error. The chain carries TRBV5-5 and TRBJ1-1; D may be TRBD1 (5 bases). Germline loops: CDR1 SGHKS, CDR2 YYEKEE (reference sequence). The CDR3 covers 14 residues. The CDR3: CASSLDRTATGAFF. The CDR3 nucleotides are TGTGCCAGCAGCTTGGACAGGACTGCTACTGGAGCTTTCTTT.

There are many counts of this clonotype. The V call is TRBV2, the J call TRBJ1-2; 8 bases fit TRBD1. The germline V gene has CDR1 SNHLY and CDR2 FYNNEI. V lost 3 bases and J lost 7; bases outside the gene matches: 1. There are 12 residues in the CDR3. CDR3 nucleotides: TGTGCCAGCAGTGACAGGGGGCTTGGCTACACCTTC. This translates into CASSDRGLGYTF.

This clonotype was counted at least ten times. A read error may produce the germline difference seen at one junction end. The rearrangement joins TRBV5-1 to TRBJ1-1, with D possibly matching TRBD1 (5 bases). This CDR3 has 14 amino acids. CDR1 is SGHRS, CDR2 YFSETQ, per germline. The CDR3 DNA reads TGTGCCAGCAGCTTAGATGGGGGGAACACTGAAGCTTTCTTT. It specifies CASSLDGGNTEAFF.

This clonotype was observed at least ten times. This chain links TRBV10-3 with TRBJ1-5; maybe TRBD1 (5 bases). V was trimmed by 2 bases and J by 4 bases, leaving 6 bases between them. CDR1 and CDR2 (germline): ENHRY, SYGVKD. This CDR3 comprises 13 residues. The CDR3 loop reads CAISERGNQPQHF. In DNA form, the CDR3 reads TGTGCCATCAGTGAGAGGGGTAATCAGCCCCAGCATTTT.

This clonotype was counted at least ten times. The chain recombines TRBV5-1 with TRBJ2-1; 9 positions agree with TRBD1. Per the germline V gene, CDR1 is SGHRS and CDR2 is YFSETQ. The CDR3 is 14 residues long. The junction had 4 bases not matched to a gene; V was cut back by 4 bases and J by 5 bases. The CDR3 DNA follows: TGCGCCAGCAGCACACAGGGGGCACACAATGAGCAGTTCTTC. Its translation is CASSTQGAHNEQFF.

This clonotype was recorded only once. This clone may be a read error of a much larger clone one base away. The V and J genes are TRBV5-1 and TRBJ2-3, with D perhaps matching TRBD1 (6 bases). The CDR3 has 15 amino acids. Germline values: CDR1 SGHRS, CDR2 YFSETQ. DNA of the CDR3: TGCGCCAGCAGCTTGATCGGGGTGGGGGCAGATACGCAGTCTTTT. Its protein is CASSLIGVGADTQSF.

This clonotype was seen repeatedly, ten times or more. The rearrangement joins TRBV20-1 to TRBJ2-3; D may be TRBD1 or TRBD2 (5 bases each). CDR1 is DFQATT and CDR2 is SNEGSKA in the germline V gene (reference sequence). Trimming cost V 6 bases and J 2 bases, with 18 bases left between them. The length of the CDR3 is 15 residues. The CDR3 DNA sequence: TGCAGTGCCATTAAACTCCGGGACCTCACAGATACGCAGTATTTT. Protein: CSAIKLRDLTDTQYF.

This clonotype was seen many times. For the CDR3, the DNA is TGCGCCAGCAGCTTCCAGGGTAACGCGGGTTATGGCTACACCTTC. Residues: CASSFQGNAGYGYTF. The J gene is TRBJ1-2, the V gene TRBV5-1; D may be TRBD1 (5 bases). The CDR3 runs to 15 residues. The V gene lost 2 bases and the J gene lost 5 bases, with 16 bases spanning the gap. Germline CDR1 SGHRS, CDR2 YFSETQ.

The rearrangement uses TRBV7-9 and TRBJ1-5, with 10 nucleotides matching TRBD1. Per germline, CDR1 SEHNR and CDR2 FQNEAQ (reference sequence). The CDR3 runs to 17 residues. V was clipped by 1 base and J by 11 bases; unmatched bases: 14. The CDR3 reads CASSLGAGTGATRAQHF. The CDR3 DNA sequence: TGTGCCAGCAGCTTAGGGGCAGGGACAGGGGCGACCCGCGCCCAGCATTTT. Combining the CDR3 with reference TRBV7-9 and TRBJ1-5 gives the whole variable domain DTGVSQNPRHKITKRGQNVTFRCDPISEHNRLYWYRQTLGQGPEFLTYFQNEAQLEKSRLLSDRFSAERPKGSFSTLEIQRTEQGDSAMYLCASSLGAGTGATRAQHFGDGTRLSIL.

In its sample, this clonotype was seen a few times. The genes are TRBV6-1 and TRBJ1-6; a weak D match, TRBD1 (5 bases). CDR1 is MNHNS and CDR2 is SASEGT in the germline V gene. V shed 8 bases and J shed 5 bases, with 10 bases lying between them. The CDR3 length is 13 residues. This chain's CDR3 is CASFDSNNSPLHF. CDR3 DNA: TGTGCCAGCTTCGACAGCAATAATTCACCCCTCCACTTT.

This clonotype occurred many times. This sequence joins TRBV6-1 and TRBJ1-2; D call uncertain. CDR3 length: 17 residues. Germline values: CDR1 MNHNS, CDR2 SASEGT. Between the trimmed V and J ends, which lost 1 base and 1 base, there was a span of 16 bases. The CDR3 DNA is TGTGCCAGCAGTGAAGGAGGCAGTTTTTCTCTTAACTATGGCTACACCTTC. Protein: CASSEGGSFSLNYGYTF.

This clonotype was counted only a few times. The CDR3 is CASSTMSGSEQFF. CDR3 sequence (DNA): TGTGCCAGCAGCACAATGTCAGGGAGTGAGCAGTTCTTC. The J gene is TRBJ2-1, the V gene TRBV7-2; D might be TRBD1 or TRBD2, each matching 5 bases. Trimming removed 5 bases from V and 9 bases from J, with 14 bases in between. The CDR3 contains 13 residues. Germline CDR1 and CDR2: SGHTA and FQGNSA.

V and J are TRBV7-7 and TRBJ2-2; D unresolved. The germline CDR1 and CDR2 sequences are SSHAT and FNYEAQ (reference sequence). This CDR3 is built from 13 residues. V was shortened by 4 bases and J by 7 bases, with 10 bases between the two germline ends. Written as DNA, the CDR3 is TGTGCCAGCAGCTCCGCGGAAGGCGGGGAGCTGTTTTTT. Translating it yields CASSSAEGGELFF.

This clonotype was picked up many times. The chain joins TRBV7-9 to TRBJ2-1; no clear D gene. The CDR3 is made up of 13 amino acids. With 1 base removed from V and 9 bases from J, the gap between germline ends came to 10 bases. CDR1 is SEHNR and CDR2 is FQNEAQ in the germline V gene (reference sequence). The chain's CDR3 is CASSLGAGPEQFF. As DNA, the CDR3 is TGTGCCAGCAGCTTAGGAGCAGGCCCTGAGCAGTTCTTC.